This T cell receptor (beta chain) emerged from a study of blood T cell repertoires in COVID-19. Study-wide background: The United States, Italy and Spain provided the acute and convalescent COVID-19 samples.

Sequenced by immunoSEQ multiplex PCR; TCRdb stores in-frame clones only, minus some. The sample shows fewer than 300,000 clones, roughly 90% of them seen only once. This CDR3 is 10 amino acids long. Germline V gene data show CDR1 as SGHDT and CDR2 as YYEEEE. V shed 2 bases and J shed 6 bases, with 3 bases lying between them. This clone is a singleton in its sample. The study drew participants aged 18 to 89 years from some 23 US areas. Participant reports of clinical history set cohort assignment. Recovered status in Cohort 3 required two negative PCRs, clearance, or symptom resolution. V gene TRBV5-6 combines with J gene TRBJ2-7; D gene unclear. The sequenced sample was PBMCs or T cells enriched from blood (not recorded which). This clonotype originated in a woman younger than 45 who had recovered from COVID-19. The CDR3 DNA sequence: TGTGCCAGCAGCTTCTCCGAGCAGTACTTC. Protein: CASSFSEQYF.